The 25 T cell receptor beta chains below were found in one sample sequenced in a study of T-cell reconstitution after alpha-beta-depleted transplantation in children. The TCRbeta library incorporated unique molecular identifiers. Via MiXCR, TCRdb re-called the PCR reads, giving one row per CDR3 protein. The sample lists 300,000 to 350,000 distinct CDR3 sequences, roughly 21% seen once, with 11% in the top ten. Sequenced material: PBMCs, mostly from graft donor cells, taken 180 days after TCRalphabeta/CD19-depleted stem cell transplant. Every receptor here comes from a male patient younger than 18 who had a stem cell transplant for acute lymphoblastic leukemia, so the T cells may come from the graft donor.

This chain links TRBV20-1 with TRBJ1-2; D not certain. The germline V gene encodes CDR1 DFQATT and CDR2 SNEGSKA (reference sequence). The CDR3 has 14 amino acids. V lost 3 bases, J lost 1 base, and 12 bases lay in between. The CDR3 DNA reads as TGCAGTGCTAGGTCAGCTCCTCATAACTATGGCTACACCTTC. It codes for CSARSAPHNYGYTF.

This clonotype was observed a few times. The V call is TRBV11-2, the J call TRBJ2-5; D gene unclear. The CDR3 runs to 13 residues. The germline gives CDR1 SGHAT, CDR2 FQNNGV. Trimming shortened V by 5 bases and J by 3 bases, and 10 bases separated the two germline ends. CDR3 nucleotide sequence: TGTGCCAGCAGCCAAGTATCGGAAGAGACCCAGTACTTC. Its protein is CASSQVSEETQYF.

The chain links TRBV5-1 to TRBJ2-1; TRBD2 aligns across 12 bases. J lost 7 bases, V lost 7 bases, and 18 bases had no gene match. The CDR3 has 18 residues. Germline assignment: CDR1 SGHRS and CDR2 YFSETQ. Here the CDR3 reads CASFEGLAGGPGRNEQFF. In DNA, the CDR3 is TGCGCCAGCTTTGAAGGGCTAGCGGGAGGGCCGGGACGGAATGAGCAGTTCTTC.

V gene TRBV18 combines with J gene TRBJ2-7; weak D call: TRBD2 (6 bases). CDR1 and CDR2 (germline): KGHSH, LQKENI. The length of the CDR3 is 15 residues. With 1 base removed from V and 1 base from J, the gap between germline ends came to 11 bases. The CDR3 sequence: CASSPLLAVSYEQYF. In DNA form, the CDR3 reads TGTGCCAGCTCACCACTGTTAGCGGTATCCTACGAGCAGTACTTC.

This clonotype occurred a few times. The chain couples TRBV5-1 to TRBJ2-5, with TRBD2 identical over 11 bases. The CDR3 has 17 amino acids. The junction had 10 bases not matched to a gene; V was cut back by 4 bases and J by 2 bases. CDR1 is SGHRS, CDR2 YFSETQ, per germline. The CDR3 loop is CASSEDPGLAEQETQYF. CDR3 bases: TGCGCCAGCAGCGAAGACCCGGGACTAGCGGAACAAGAGACCCAGTACTTC.

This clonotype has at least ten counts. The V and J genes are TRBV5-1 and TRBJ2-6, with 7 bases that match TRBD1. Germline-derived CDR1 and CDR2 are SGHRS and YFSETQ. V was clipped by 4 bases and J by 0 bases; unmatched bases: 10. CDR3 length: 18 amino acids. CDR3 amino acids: CASSPRPNRGSGANVLTF. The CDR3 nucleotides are TGCGCCAGCAGCCCCCGGCCGAACAGGGGCTCTGGGGCCAACGTCCTGACTTTC.

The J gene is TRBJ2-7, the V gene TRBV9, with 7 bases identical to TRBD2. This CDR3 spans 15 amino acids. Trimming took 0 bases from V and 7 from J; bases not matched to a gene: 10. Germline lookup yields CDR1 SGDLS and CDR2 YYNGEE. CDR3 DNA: TGTGCCAGCAGCGTAGCGGCGGGAGTAAGGAGAGAGCAGTACTTC. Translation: CASSVAAGVRREQYF. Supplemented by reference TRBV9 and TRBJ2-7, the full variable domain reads DSGVTQTPKHLITATGQRVTLRCSPRSGDLSVYWYQQSLDQGLQFLIQYYNGEERAKGNILERFSAQQFPDLHSELNLSSLELGDSALYFCASSVAAGVRREQYFGPGTRLTVT.

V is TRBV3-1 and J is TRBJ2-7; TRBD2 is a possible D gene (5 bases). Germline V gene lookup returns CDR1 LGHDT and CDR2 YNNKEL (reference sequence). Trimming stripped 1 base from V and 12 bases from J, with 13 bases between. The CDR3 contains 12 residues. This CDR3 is CASSQGTGIRYF. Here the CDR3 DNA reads TGTGCCAGCAGCCAAGGGACCGGGATTCGGTACTTC.

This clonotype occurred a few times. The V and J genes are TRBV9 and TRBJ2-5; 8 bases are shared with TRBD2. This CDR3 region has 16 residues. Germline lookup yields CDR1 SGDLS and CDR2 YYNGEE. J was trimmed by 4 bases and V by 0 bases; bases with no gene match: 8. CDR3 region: CASSVEGSGSGETQYF. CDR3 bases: TGTGCCAGCAGCGTAGAAGGAAGCGGGAGCGGAGAGACCCAGTACTTC.

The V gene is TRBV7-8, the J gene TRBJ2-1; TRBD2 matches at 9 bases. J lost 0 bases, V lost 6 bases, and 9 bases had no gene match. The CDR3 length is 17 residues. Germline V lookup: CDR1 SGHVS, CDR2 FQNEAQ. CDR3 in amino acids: CASSPWASGVSYNEQFF. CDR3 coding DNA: TGTGCCAGCAGTCCCTGGGCTAGCGGGGTCTCCTACAATGAGCAGTTCTTC.

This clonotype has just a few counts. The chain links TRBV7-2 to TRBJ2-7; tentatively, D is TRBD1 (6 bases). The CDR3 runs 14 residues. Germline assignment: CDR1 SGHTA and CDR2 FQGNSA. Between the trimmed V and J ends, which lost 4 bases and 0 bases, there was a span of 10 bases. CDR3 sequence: CASSSQGSSYEQYF. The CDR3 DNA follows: TGTGCCAGCAGCTCTCAGGGGAGCTCCTACGAGCAGTACTTC.

Here the CDR3 reads CATSMGVFVQPQHF. The CDR3 bases are TGTGCCACCAGCATGGGGGTTTTCGTTCAGCCCCAGCATTTT. The chain combines TRBV15 with TRBJ1-5, with D tentatively TRBD1 (5 bases). In germline, CDR1 is LNHNV, CDR2 YYDKDF (reference sequence). The V gene lost 4 bases and the J gene lost 6 bases, with 13 bases spanning the gap. CDR3 length: 14 amino acids.

CDR3 nucleotides: TGTGCCAGCAGCTTCATAGCGGTGACTAGCACAGATACGCAGTATTTT. Translating gives CASSFIAVTSTDTQYF. V usage is TRBV7-8 and J usage is TRBJ2-3; the D gene is possibly TRBD2 (6 bases). V gave up 3 bases and J gave up 0 bases, with 13 bases separating them. The CDR3 length is 16 residues. Germline V gives CDR1 SGHVS, CDR2 FQNEAQ.

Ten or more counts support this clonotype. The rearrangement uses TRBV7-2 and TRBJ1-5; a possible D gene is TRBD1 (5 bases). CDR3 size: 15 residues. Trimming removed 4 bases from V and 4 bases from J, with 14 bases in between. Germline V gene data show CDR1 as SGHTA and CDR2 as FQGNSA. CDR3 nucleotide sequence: TGTGCCAGCAGCTACACGGGACTCCTAAATCAGCCCCAGCATTTT. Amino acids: CASSYTGLLNQPQHF.

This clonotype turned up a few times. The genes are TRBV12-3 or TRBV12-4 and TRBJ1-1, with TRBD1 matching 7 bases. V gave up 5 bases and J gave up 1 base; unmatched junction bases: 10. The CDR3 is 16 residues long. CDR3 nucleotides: TGTGCCAGCAGTCTCAGACAGGGATGGGGGAACACTGAAGCTTTCTTT. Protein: CASSLRQGWGNTEAFF.

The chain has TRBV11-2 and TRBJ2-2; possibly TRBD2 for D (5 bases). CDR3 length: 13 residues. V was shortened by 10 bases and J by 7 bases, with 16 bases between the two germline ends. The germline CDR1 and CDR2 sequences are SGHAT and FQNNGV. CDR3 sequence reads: CATSTGINGELFF. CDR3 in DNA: TGTGCCACCTCCACCGGGATAAACGGGGAGCTGTTTTTT.

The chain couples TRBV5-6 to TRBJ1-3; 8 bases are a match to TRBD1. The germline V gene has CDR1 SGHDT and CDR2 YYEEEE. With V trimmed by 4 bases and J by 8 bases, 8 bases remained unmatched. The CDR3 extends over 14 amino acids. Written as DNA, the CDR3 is TGTGCCAGCAGCCCCGGACAGGGCCTCCACACCATATATTTT. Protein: CASSPGQGLHTIYF.

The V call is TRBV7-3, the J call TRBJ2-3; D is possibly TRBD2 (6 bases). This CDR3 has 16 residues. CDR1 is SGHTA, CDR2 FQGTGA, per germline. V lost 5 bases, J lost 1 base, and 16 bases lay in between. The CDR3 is CASSRQTGVGTDTQYF. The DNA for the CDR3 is TGTGCCAGCAGCCGGCAGACGGGAGTCGGCACAGATACGCAGTATTTT. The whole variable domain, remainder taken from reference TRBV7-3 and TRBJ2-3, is GAGVSQTPSNKVTEKGKYVELRCDPISGHTALYWYRQSLGQGPEFLIYFQGTGAADDSGLPNDRFFAVRPEGSVSTLKIQRTERGDSAVYLCASSRQTGVGTDTQYFGPGTRLTVL.

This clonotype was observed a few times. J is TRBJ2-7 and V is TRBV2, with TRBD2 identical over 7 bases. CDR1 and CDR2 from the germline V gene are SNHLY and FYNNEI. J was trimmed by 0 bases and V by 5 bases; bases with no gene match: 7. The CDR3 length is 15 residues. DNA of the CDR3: TGTGCCAGCAGTCCCCTAGCGGCCTCCTCCTACGAGCAGTACTTC. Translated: CASSPLAASSYEQYF. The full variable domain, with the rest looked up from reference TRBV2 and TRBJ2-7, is EPEVTQTPSHQVTQMGQEVILRCVPISNHLYFYWYRQILGQKVEFLVSFYNNEISEKSEIFDDQFSVERPDGSNFTLKIRSTKLEDSAMYFCASSPLAASSYEQYFGPGTRLTVT.

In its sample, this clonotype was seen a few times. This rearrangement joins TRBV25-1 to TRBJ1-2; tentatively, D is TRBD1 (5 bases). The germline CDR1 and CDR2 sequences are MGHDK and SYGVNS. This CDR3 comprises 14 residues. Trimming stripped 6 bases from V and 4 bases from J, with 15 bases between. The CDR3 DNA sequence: TGTGCCAGCAGGTTAACAGGTGGATCCTATGGCTACACCTTC. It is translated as CASRLTGGSYGYTF.

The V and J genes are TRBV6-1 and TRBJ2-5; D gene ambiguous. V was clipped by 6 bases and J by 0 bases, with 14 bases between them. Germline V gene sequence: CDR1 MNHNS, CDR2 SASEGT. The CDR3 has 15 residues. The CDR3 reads CASSVSAPYQETQYF. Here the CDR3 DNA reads TGTGCCAGCAGCGTATCAGCGCCGTACCAAGAGACCCAGTACTTC.

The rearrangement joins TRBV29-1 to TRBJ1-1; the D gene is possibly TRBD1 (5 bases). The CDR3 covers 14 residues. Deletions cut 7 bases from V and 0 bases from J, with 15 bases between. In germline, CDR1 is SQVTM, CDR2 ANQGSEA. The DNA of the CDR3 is TGCAGCGCCTGGGACCGCAGTATGAACACTGAAGCTTTCTTT. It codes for CSAWDRSMNTEAFF.

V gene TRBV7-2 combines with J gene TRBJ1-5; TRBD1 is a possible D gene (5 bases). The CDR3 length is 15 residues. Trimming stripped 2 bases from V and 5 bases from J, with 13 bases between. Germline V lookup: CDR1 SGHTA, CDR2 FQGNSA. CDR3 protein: CASSLRRGKDQPQHF. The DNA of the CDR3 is TGTGCCAGCAGCTTACGGAGGGGAAAGGATCAGCCCCAGCATTTT.

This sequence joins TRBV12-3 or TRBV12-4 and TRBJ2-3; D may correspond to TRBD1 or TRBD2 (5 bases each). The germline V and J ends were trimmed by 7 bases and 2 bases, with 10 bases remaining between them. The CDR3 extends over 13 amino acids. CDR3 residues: CASTGTYTDTQYF. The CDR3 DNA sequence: TGTGCCAGCACCGGGACCTACACAGATACGCAGTATTTT.

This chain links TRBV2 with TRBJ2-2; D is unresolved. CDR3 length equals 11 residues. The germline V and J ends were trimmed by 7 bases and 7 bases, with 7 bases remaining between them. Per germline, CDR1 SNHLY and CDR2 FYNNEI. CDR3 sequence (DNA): TGTGCCAGCAAAAACTTCGGGGAGCTGTTTTTT. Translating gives CASKNFGELFF.